One sample yielded the 30 T cell receptor beta chains listed below, sequenced in a study of identical twins. TCRdb reprocessed the 5' RACE reads via MiXCR and lists one record per CDR3 protein. The repertoire holds about 290,000 distinct CDR3 sequences, with 9.5% as singletons. These same records also appear under a second study, on yellow fever vaccine responses in identical twins.

Material: CD8+ T cells sorted from blood. The receptors originated from a young woman in good health.

The sample holds many counts of this clonotype. The chain recombines TRBV5-1 with TRBJ2-3, with D possibly being TRBD1 or TRBD2 (5 bases each). Trimming removed 0 bases from V and 2 bases from J, with 10 bases in between. This CDR3 is 15 amino acids long. Germline CDR1 reads SGHRS; CDR2 reads YFSETQ. As DNA, the CDR3 is TGCGCCAGCAGCTTGGTGGGGGTAAACACAGATACGCAGTATTTT. Its translation: CASSLVGVNTDTQYF.

This clonotype was counted at least ten times. This rearrangement joins TRBV12-3 or TRBV12-4 to TRBJ2-2; D is undetermined. Trimming took off 4 bases at V and 2 bases at J, with 8 bases between the two ends. The CDR3 is made up of 14 amino acids. CDR3 region: CASSCDRNTGELFF. In DNA form, the CDR3 reads TGTGCCAGCAGTTGTGACCGAAACACCGGGGAGCTGTTTTTT.

This clonotype was seen only a few times. The CDR3 nucleotides are TGTGCCAGCAGTTCACCGGGACAGGGCCACAAAAACATTCAGTACTTC. This sequence encodes CASSSPGQGHKNIQYF. V usage is TRBV27 and J usage is TRBJ2-4; 9 bases fit TRBD1. The ends lost 4 bases at V and 3 bases at J; junction bases unmatched: 7. The CDR3 has 16 residues. The V gene's germline CDR1 is MNHEY and CDR2 SMNVEV (reference sequence).

Ten or more counts support this clonotype. V usage is TRBV7-9 and J usage is TRBJ2-7; no firm D call. The germline gives CDR1 SEHNR, CDR2 FQNEAQ (reference sequence). The CDR3 is 16 residues long. V lost 3 bases, J lost 0 bases, and 15 bases lay in between. In DNA, the CDR3 is TGTGCCAGCAGCTTGTTCAGCGATAGAGGCTCCTACGAGCAGTACTTC. Its protein product is CASSLFSDRGSYEQYF.

Many counts were recorded for this clonotype. The V gene is TRBV29-1, the J gene TRBJ1-1; D is unresolved. This CDR3 is 12 amino acids long. V shed 7 bases and J shed 6 bases, with 15 bases lying between them. Germline V gives CDR1 SQVTM, CDR2 ANQGSEA. As DNA, the CDR3 is TGCAGCGCTGAGTTCGTATATTCTGAAGCTTTCTTT. Its protein is CSAEFVYSEAFF.

J is TRBJ2-3 and V is TRBV7-9; D gene uncertain. Germline values: CDR1 SEHNR, CDR2 FQNEAQ (reference sequence). The CDR3 is 12 residues long. V was clipped by 5 bases and J by 4 bases, with 7 bases between them. The CDR3 DNA is TGTGCCAGCAGCGGCGATGCAGATACGCAGTATTTT. The encoded protein is CASSGDADTQYF.

This clonotype was seen ten or more times. Germline is not matched at one junction end, which may reflect a read error. This sequence joins TRBV7-7 and TRBJ2-2, with D possibly being TRBD1 (6 bases). The CDR3 is 15 residues long. From germline, CDR1 is SSHAT and CDR2 FNYEAQ (reference sequence). The CDR3 is CASSLGGIGTGELFF. CDR3 nucleotides: TGTGCTAGCAGCTTAGGGGGAATTGGCACCGGGGAGCTGTTTTTT. The complete variable domain, with remaining parts taken from reference TRBV7-7 and TRBJ2-2, reads GAGVSQSPRYKVTKRGQDVTLRCDPISSHATLYWYQQALGQGPEFLTYFNYEAQPDKSGLPSDRFSAERPEGSISTLTIQRTEQRDSAMYRCASSLGGIGTGELFFGEGSRLTVL.

This clonotype has a count of ten or more. V and J are TRBV25-1 and TRBJ2-7; D is unresolved. V was trimmed by 2 bases and J by 7 bases, leaving 9 bases between them. The germline V gene has CDR1 MGHDK and CDR2 SYGVNS. This CDR3 has 12 residues. CDR3 nucleotides: TGTGCCAGCAGTGAAGGGGATTTGGAGCAGTACTTC. As protein: CASSEGDLEQYF.

This clonotype occurred a few times. The chain recombines TRBV11-2 with TRBJ2-1; D is perhaps TRBD1 or TRBD2 (6 bases each). V was pared by 3 bases and J by 8 bases, with 17 bases between. The CDR3 is 15 amino acids. CDR1 and CDR2 (germline): SGHAT, FQNNGV. CDR3 in amino acids: CASSFGGGVAYEQFF. CDR3 bases: TGTGCCAGCAGCTTCGGGGGCGGGGTGGCGTATGAGCAGTTCTTC.

This chain links TRBV5-1 with TRBJ2-1; 12 bases are a match to TRBD2. Looked up from germline, CDR1 is SGHRS and CDR2 is YFSETQ. V lost 0 bases and J lost 6; bases outside the gene matches: 7. The CDR3 length is 17 residues. In DNA, the CDR3 is TGCGCCAGCAGCTTGGACAACCCACTAGCGGGAGGCAATGAGCAGTTCTTC. This sequence encodes CASSLDNPLAGGNEQFF.

The rearrangement uses TRBV7-2 and TRBJ2-5; possibly TRBD2 for D (6 bases). Trimming left V 1 base short and J 2 bases short, with 11 bases between. Germline CDR1 and CDR2: SGHTA and FQGNSA. CDR3 length: 15 residues. CDR3 sequence: CASSLDGSLQETQYF. The CDR3 DNA follows: TGTGCCAGCAGCTTAGACGGGAGTTTACAAGAGACCCAGTACTTC.

The chain carries TRBV2 and TRBJ1-3, with D hard to call. The CDR3 contains 17 residues. Germline V gene lookup returns CDR1 SNHLY and CDR2 FYNNEI. The CDR3 here is CTLSGSSTKTWGNTIYF. DNA for the CDR3: TGTACCCTCAGCGGATCCTCAACGAAAACGTGGGGAAACACCATATATTTT. Together with reference TRBV2 and TRBJ1-3, the CDR3 gives the full variable domain: EPEVTQTPSHQVTQMGQEVILRCVPISNHLYFYWYRQILGQKVEFLVSFYNNEISEKSEIFDDQFSVERPDGSNFTLKIRSTKLEDSAMYFCTLSGSSTKTWGNTIYFGEGSWLTVV.

This clonotype was picked up many times. The chain carries TRBV20-1 and TRBJ2-5, with 8 bases matching TRBD2. V shed 1 base and J 1 base; nucleotides not matched to a gene: 11. Germline CDR1 reads DFQATT; CDR2 reads SNEGSKA (reference sequence). The CDR3 spans 17 residues. Written as DNA, the CDR3 is TGCAGTGCTAGAGGCGGTGGGCCGGGAGGGCCCCAAGAGACCCAGTACTTC. It translates to CSARGGGPGGPQETQYF.

The genes are TRBV6-1 and TRBJ2-5; 14 positions match TRBD2. The CDR3 extends over 18 amino acids. Trimming at V came to 6 bases and at J to 1 base, leaving 10 bases not matched to a gene. Looked up from germline, CDR1 is MNHNS and CDR2 is SASEGT. The CDR3 is CASSPHRTSGGTQETQYF. As DNA, the CDR3 is TGTGCCAGCAGCCCCCACCGGACTAGCGGGGGGACCCAAGAGACCCAGTACTTC.

This chain uses TRBV4-3 with TRBJ2-1; 10 nucleotides match TRBD2. The germline V gene has CDR1 LGHNA and CDR2 YSLEER. V trimming: 2 bases; J trimming: 8 bases; junction bases outside the gene matches: 6. The CDR3 length is 15 residues. The DNA of the CDR3 is TGCGCCAGCAGCCAAACTAGCGGGGAGGGGGATGAGCAGTTCTTC. Its translation is CASSQTSGEGDEQFF.

The gene calls are TRBV14 and TRBJ2-3; TRBD2 agrees at 15 bases. Germline V lookup: CDR1 SGHDN, CDR2 FVKESK. V was pared by 2 bases and J by 1 base, with 19 bases of the junction left unmatched. The CDR3 length is 23 residues. CDR3 loop: CASSQPRGSRGTSGGRGTDTQYF. CDR3 bases: TGTGCCAGCAGCCAACCTAGAGGGTCCAGGGGGACTAGCGGGGGGCGGGGCACAGATACGCAGTATTTT.

Worth noting for this clonotype: No conserved phenylalanine or tryptophan is present at the end of the CDR3, so a read error is the likely explanation. J is TRBJ2-5 and V is TRBV20-1; 10 bases line up with TRBD2. Germline V gene lookup returns CDR1 DFQATT and CDR2 SNEGSKA (reference sequence). The CDR3 runs to 17 residues. The CDR3, as DNA: TGCTGTGCTAGAGATCCCCAGCGGGGGGGCCCCCAAGAGACCCAGTACATC. Translated, it gives CCARDPQRGGPQETQYI.

This clonotype was detected many times. The V and J genes are TRBV7-6 and TRBJ2-1; tentatively, D is TRBD2 (7 bases). CDR3 length: 17 amino acids. V dropped 0 bases and J dropped 4 bases, with 16 bases sitting between them. The V gene's germline CDR1 is SGHVS and CDR2 FNYEAQ. The CDR3 DNA reads as TGTGCCAGCAGCTTAGCTCGAAGGGGGGGCAATTACAATGAGCAGTTCTTC. It specifies CASSLARRGGNYNEQFF. The variable domain in full, completed from reference TRBV7-6 and TRBJ2-1, reads GAGVSQSPRYKVTKRGQDVALRCDPISGHVSLYWYRQALGQGPEFLTYFNYEAQQDKSGLPNDRFSAERPEGSISTLTIQRTEQRDSAMYRCASSLARRGGNYNEQFFGPGTRLTVL.

This clonotype has only a few counts. The V gene is TRBV7-2, the J gene TRBJ2-5, with a tentative D call TRBD2 (6 bases). Trimming pared 5 bases from V and 3 bases from J, leaving 16 bases between. The germline V gene encodes CDR1 SGHTA and CDR2 FQGNSA. The CDR3 is 15 amino acids. CDR3 region: CASSPTRIAEETQYF. The CDR3 region has the DNA TGTGCCAGCAGCCCCACACGAATAGCGGAAGAGACCCAGTACTTC. The full variable domain, with the rest looked up from reference TRBV7-2 and TRBJ2-5, is GAGVSQSPSNKVTEKGKDVELRCDPISGHTALYWYRQSLGQGLEFLIYFQGNSAPDKSGLPSDRFSAERTGGSVSTLTIQRTQQEDSAVYLCASSPTRIAEETQYFGPGTRLLVL.

The DNA of the CDR3 is TGTGCCAGCAGCGTAGCTACTAGCGGGGGGACGAACACCGGGGAGCTGTTTTTT. Translating gives CASSVATSGGTNTGELFF. The rearrangement joins TRBV9 to TRBJ2-2, with TRBD2 identical over 12 bases. This CDR3 spans 18 amino acids. The V segment lost 0 bases and the J segment 0 bases; nucleotides outside the gene matches: 3. The germline gives CDR1 SGDLS, CDR2 YYNGEE.

The chain has TRBV5-6 and TRBJ1-1, with D perhaps matching TRBD1 (5 bases). Germline values: CDR1 SGHDT, CDR2 YYEEEE. This CDR3 spans 15 amino acids. Trimming shortened V by 0 bases and J by 6 bases, and 15 bases separated the two germline ends. This chain's CDR3 is CASSLAAGQGSEAFF. In DNA form, the CDR3 reads TGTGCCAGCAGCTTGGCCGCGGGCCAGGGTTCTGAAGCTTTCTTT.

This clonotype was seen at least ten times. The V gene is TRBV2, the J gene TRBJ1-1; D gene ambiguous. Per germline, CDR1 SNHLY and CDR2 FYNNEI. V was shortened by 3 bases and J by 2 bases, with 7 bases between the two germline ends. The CDR3 covers 13 residues. CDR3 amino acids: CASSESPNTEAFF. Here the CDR3 DNA reads TGTGCCAGCAGTGAGTCGCCCAACACTGAAGCTTTCTTT.

This clonotype was counted at least ten times. The chain is built from TRBV11-2 and TRBJ2-6; possible D gene TRBD2, 5 bases. The V gene's germline CDR1 is SGHAT and CDR2 FQNNGV. The V and J ends lost 2 bases and 0 bases respectively, with 17 bases between them. This CDR3 region has 19 residues. The CDR3 is CASSLFSGSPNSGANVLTF. In DNA form, the CDR3 reads TGTGCCAGCAGCTTATTCTCGGGGTCCCCAAACTCTGGGGCCAACGTCCTGACTTTC. Full variable domain (missing parts from reference TRBV11-2 and TRBJ2-6): EAGVAQSPRYKIIEKRQSVAFWCNPISGHATLYWYQQILGQGPKLLIQFQNNGVVDDSQLPKDRFSAERLKGVDSTLKIQPAKLEDSAVYLCASSLFSGSPNSGANVLTFGAGSRLTVL.

This clonotype was found many times. V gene TRBV7-9 combines with J gene TRBJ2-7, with TRBD1 identical over 11 bases. With V trimmed by 5 bases and J by 5 bases, 11 bases remained unmatched. The CDR3 has 16 amino acids. Germline loops: CDR1 SEHNR, CDR2 FQNEAQ (reference sequence). CDR3 region: CASSLIPGQGDDEQYF. The CDR3 nucleotides are TGTGCCAGCAGCCTAATACCGGGACAGGGGGACGACGAGCAGTACTTC.

In its sample, this clonotype was seen a few times. The CDR3 coding sequence is TGCAGCGTAGAACCGGGACTTAATGAGCAGTTCTTC. Protein product: CSVEPGLNEQFF. The chain couples TRBV29-1 to TRBJ2-1, with D possibly being TRBD2 (6 bases). Looked up from germline, CDR1 is SQVTM and CDR2 is ANQGSEA. This CDR3 spans 12 amino acids. The germline V and J ends were trimmed by 6 bases and 7 bases, with 13 bases remaining between them.

This clonotype was detected ten times or more. The gene calls are TRBV7-2 and TRBJ1-1; D may be TRBD1 (5 bases). Germline CDR1 is SGHTA and CDR2 is FQGNSA. CDR3 length equals 13 residues. Trimming stripped 1 base from V and 5 bases from J, with 8 bases between. This CDR3 is CASSLGAGTEAFF. DNA of the CDR3: TGTGCCAGCAGCTTAGGGGCAGGGACTGAAGCTTTCTTT. The full variable domain, rest sourced from reference TRBV7-2 and TRBJ1-1, is GAGVSQSPSNKVTEKGKDVELRCDPISGHTALYWYRQSLGQGLEFLIYFQGNSAPDKSGLPSDRFSAERTGGSVSTLTIQRTQQEDSAVYLCASSLGAGTEAFFGQGTRLTVV.

This clonotype was detected ten times or more. V and J are TRBV5-1 and TRBJ2-3; TRBD2 agrees at 14 bases. Germline loops: CDR1 SGHRS, CDR2 YFSETQ. V dropped 3 bases and J dropped 2; count of bases not matched to a gene: 2. CDR3 length: 16 residues. Here the CDR3 reads CASSWGLAGDTDTQYF. The DNA of the CDR3 is TGCGCCAGCAGCTGGGGACTAGCGGGAGACACAGATACGCAGTATTTT. Using reference TRBV5-1 and TRBJ2-3 for the parts outside the CDR3, the full variable domain is KAGVTQTPRYLIKTRGQQVTLSCSPISGHRSVSWYQQTPGQGLQFLFEYFSETQRNKGNFPGRFSGRQFSNSRSEMNVSTLELGDSALYLCASSWGLAGDTDTQYFGPGTRLTVL.

This clonotype was picked up many times. The rearrangement links TRBV4-3 to TRBJ2-1; 10 positions agree with TRBD1. V trimming: 0 bases; J trimming: 4 bases; junction bases outside the gene matches: 12. The germline CDR1 and CDR2 sequences are LGHNA and YSLEER. The CDR3 sequence is 19 residues long. The CDR3, as DNA: TGCGCCAGCAGCCAAGATTGGGTAACCGGGACAGGGGTTTACAATGAGCAGTTCTTC. Translated: CASSQDWVTGTGVYNEQFF.

This clonotype has a count of ten or more. The chain carries TRBV12-3 or TRBV12-4 and TRBJ2-7; D not resolved. V was cut by 2 bases and J by 6 bases, with 14 bases left in between. This CDR3 has 14 amino acids. CDR3 nucleotides: TGTGCCAGCAGTTTAAGTGTCAGTTGGTTCGAGCAGTACTTC. Translated: CASSLSVSWFEQYF.

This clonotype was seen only a few times. The chain carries TRBV25-1 and TRBJ2-1, with D possibly being TRBD1 or TRBD2 (5 bases each). V was clipped by 8 bases and J by 8 bases, with 31 bases between them. The germline gives CDR1 MGHDK, CDR2 SYGVNS. The CDR3 is made up of 18 amino acids. The CDR3 bases are TGTGCCAGCCACCCCGGGTTTGGGCAGGGAGAATTCTATGATGAGCAGTTCTTC. Amino acid sequence: CASHPGFGQGEFYDEQFF. The whole variable domain, filled in from reference TRBV25-1 and TRBJ2-1, reads EADIYQTPRYLVIGTGKKITLECSQTMGHDKMYWYQQDPGMELHLIHYSYGVNSTEKGDLSSESTVSRIRTEHFPLTLESARPSHTSQYLCASHPGFGQGEFYDEQFFGPGTRLTVL.